One T cell receptor (beta chain) is described in this entry. As yet, its antigen is unknown. This record comes from a study of blood T cells in healthy people across ages. Study summary: There was about one barcoded beta molecule captured by template switching per two T cells.

A second PCR of roughly 7 to 11 cycles used a sample-barcoded 5' primer and a J-beta primer mix. The authors tagged each cDNA molecule using a template-switch adaptor with 12 random nucleotides. MiXCR, applied by TCRdb to the 5' RACE reads, yields one record per CDR3 protein. The table lists approximately 790,000 distinct CDR3 sequences, 62% of them singletons. Overall study findings and caveats: TCR beta diversity, measured per million T cells, fell in a roughly linear way with age. Changes in expanded clonotypes were possibly confounded, as the CMV status of donors was unknown.

V lost 6 bases and J lost 3, with 14 bases in between. CDR1 MNHNY and CDR2 SVGAGI come from the germline V gene (reference sequence). The length of the CDR3 is 14 residues. This sequence originates from a man under 40 in good health. The chain couples TRBV6-6 to TRBJ2-5, with D hard to call. Sequenced: blood. CDR3 nucleotide sequence: TGTGCCAGCAGCTCTAACACTCGGAAAGAGACCCAGTACTTC. Protein product: CASSSNTRKETQYF.